The 9 T cell receptor beta chains given below trace back to one sample, sequenced in a study of blood T cell repertoires in COVID-19. TCRdb's table, derived via immunoSEQ multiplex PCR, lists solely in-frame clones and lacks some. The sample consists of around 63,000 clones, approximately 80% of them appearing once. Sequenced: peripheral blood. These receptors all come from a woman older than 75 with active or convalescent COVID-19.

The chain uses TRBV27 and TRBJ1-2; 9 positions match TRBD1. The V and J ends lost 5 bases and 2 bases, in that order; junction bases with no gene match: 3. Germline loops: CDR1 MNHEY, CDR2 SMNVEV (reference sequence). CDR3 size: 14 residues. The CDR3 here is CASSVGQGNYGYTF. CDR3 in DNA: TGTGCCAGCAGTGTCGGACAGGGGAACTATGGCTACACCTTC.

The J gene is TRBJ2-3, the V gene TRBV3-1 (or the pseudogene TRBV3-2); 8 bases are a match to TRBD1. The V segment lost 4 bases and the J segment 4 bases; nucleotides outside the gene matches: 7. CDR1 LGHDT and CDR2 YNNKEL come from the germline V gene (reference sequence). The CDR3 sequence is 15 residues long. CDR3 residues: CASSLPGQAADTQYF. Here the CDR3 DNA reads TGTGCCAGCAGCCTACCGGGACAGGCGGCAGATACGCAGTATTTT.

The sample holds one count of this clone. The genes are TRBV6-6 and TRBJ2-5; D is ambiguous. The CDR3 has 14 amino acids. Deletions cut 10 bases from V and 2 bases from J, with 17 bases between. The germline gives CDR1 MNHNY, CDR2 SVGAGI (reference sequence). The CDR3 region has the DNA TGTGCCATCCGACTCAGTGCGTCTCAAGAGACCCAGTACTTC. Translated: CAIRLSASQETQYF.

The chain links TRBV7-9 to TRBJ2-2; 12 bases align to TRBD2. The length of the CDR3 is 15 residues. J was trimmed by 4 bases and V by 5 bases; bases with no gene match: 2. CDR1 and CDR2 from the germline V gene are SEHNR and FQNEAQ (reference sequence). The CDR3 nucleotides read TGTGCCAGCAGCCGGACTAGCGGGGCCACCGGGGAGCTGTTTTTT. It translates to CASSRTSGATGELFF.

This clone appeared a few times. Other DNA sequences in the same sample also yield this CDR3. V is TRBV5-4 and J is TRBJ2-7; 9 nucleotides agree with TRBD1. Looked up from germline, CDR1 is SGHNT and CDR2 is YYREEE (reference sequence). V shed 4 bases and J 2 bases; nucleotides not matched to a gene: 7. This CDR3 contains 15 residues. CDR3 in DNA: TGTGCCAGCAGCCCACCGGGACAGGGAACCTACGAGCAGTACTTC. Translating it yields CASSPPGQGTYEQYF.

The V gene is TRBV7-3, the J gene TRBJ2-1; possible D gene TRBD2, 7 bases. V dropped 2 bases and J dropped 4 bases, with 12 bases sitting between them. The CDR3 runs to 15 residues. Germline assignment: CDR1 SGHTA and CDR2 FQGTGA. The CDR3 sequence is CASSLSAGAYNEQFF. CDR3 nucleotides: TGTGCCAGCAGCTTATCGGCGGGGGCTTACAATGAGCAGTTCTTC.

This chain uses TRBV6-5 with TRBJ2-2; TRBD2 matches at 7 bases. CDR1 is MNHEY, CDR2 SVGAGI, per germline. Trimming removed 2 bases from V and 7 bases from J; junction bases left unmatched: 7. This CDR3 is built from 15 residues. DNA for the CDR3: TGTGCCAGCAGTTACAGAGCGGGGTCCATCGGGGAGCTGTTTTTT. It encodes CASSYRAGSIGELFF.

This clone was counted between two and nine times. J is TRBJ2-7 and V is TRBV18, with a possible D match to TRBD1 (6 bases). Trimming removed 6 bases from V and 4 bases from J, with 16 bases in between. The germline V gene encodes CDR1 KGHSH and CDR2 LQKENI. There are 14 residues in the CDR3. The CDR3 loop reads CASSQATGWYEQYF. The CDR3 nucleotides read TGTGCCAGCTCGCAGGCGACAGGTTGGTACGAGCAGTACTTC.

This sequence joins TRBV6-2 or TRBV6-3 and TRBJ2-3; D remains unclear. The CDR3 sequence is 13 residues long. The ends were cut back, 2 bases at V and 6 bases at J, with 9 bases in the middle. Germline CDR1 MNHEY, CDR2 SVGEGT. The CDR3 region has the DNA TGTGCCAGCAGTTACCCTTTTCGGGATACGCAGTATTTT. Translated, it gives CASSYPFRDTQYF.